This T cell receptor (beta chain) comes out of a study of blood T cell repertoires in COVID-19. Libraries were prepared by immunoSEQ multiplex PCR; TCRdb keeps only in-frame clonotypes and omits some of them. The top ten clones hold around 12% of a sample with just under 60,000 clones, 60% to 80% of them seen once. The CDR3 is 16 residues long. Germline V gene data show CDR1 as KGHSH and CDR2 as LQKENI. V gave up 1 base and J gave up 2 bases; unmatched junction bases: 6. This sequence was found in a man of 80 years or more with acute or convalescent COVID-19. The chain has TRBV18 and TRBJ2-7, with 9 bases that match TRBD1. The sample was peripheral blood. Here the CDR3 reads CASSPRDRVLTYEQYF. CDR3 bases: TGTGCCAGCTCACCACGGGACAGGGTGTTGACCTACGAGCAGTACTTC.